This TCR beta chain is drawn from a study of blood T cell repertoires in COVID-19. As for the study in general: The study drew acute and convalescent COVID-19 samples from the United States, Italy and Spain. Nucleic acid was either cDNA or gDNA, and it came from T cells, B-cell-depleted T cells, or PBMCs.

The CDR3 covers 16 residues. Trimming at V came to 6 bases and at J to 1 base, leaving 7 bases not matched to a gene. Germline V CDR1 and CDR2: MNHGY, SAAAGT. Generated by immunoSEQ multiplex PCR, the TCRdb table keeps only in-frame clones and is missing some. The table includes approximately 270,000 clones, approximately 83% detected once. The TCR originated in a man older than 75 with acute or convalescent COVID-19. This chain uses TRBV6-8 with TRBJ1-5; 9 bases match TRBD1. Sequencing was performed on peripheral blood. The CDR3 is CASRDRGSGSNQPQHF. The CDR3 coding sequence is TGTGCCAGCAGGGACAGGGGTTCCGGGAGCAATCAGCCCCAGCATTTT.